This TCR beta chain was retrieved from a study of cytotoxic CD8 clonotypes in ibrutinib-treated CLL. Findings and limits, study-wide: For progressing versus sustained-remission patients, sampling times were not the same.

Points on this clone: Its target is unknown.

V was trimmed by 8 bases and J by 1 base, leaving 8 bases between them. This CDR3 spans 12 amino acids. Looked up from germline, CDR1 is MNHNY and CDR2 is SVGAGI (reference sequence). The assay was immunoSEQ multiplex PCR, and TCRdb's table has in-frame clones only and misses some. This table has fewer than 50,000 clones, 60% to 80% appearing once. This TCR came from a human donor with chronic lymphocytic leukemia. The sample in question was PBMCs, obtained after 24 months of ibrutinib treatment. The chain links TRBV6-6 to TRBJ1-1; D gene uncertain. The CDR3 here is CASGFQNTEAFF. Here the CDR3 DNA reads TGTGCCAGCGGTTTCCAGAACACTGAAGCTTTCTTT.